This note documents a single T cell receptor (beta chain) sequence. Its antigen is undetermined. V was clipped by 4 bases and J by 0 bases, with 13 bases between them. CDR1 is LNHNV, CDR2 YYDKDF, per germline (reference sequence). The length of the CDR3 is 15 residues. 60 Vbeta and 13 Jbeta primers were used in PCR. Measured with immunoSEQ multiplex PCR; TCRdb has only the in-frame clones, and not every one. The repertoire holds about 160,000 clones, with around 83% as singletons. The data originate from a study of cytomegalovirus exposure and HLA in healthy donors. Study results and caveats: Links to common viral pathogens appeared, in a later analysis, for several of the most significant clusters. In a later analysis, TCR beta V- and J-gene trimming showed a link to a missense DCLRE1C variant.

This chain connects TRBV15 to TRBJ2-7, with a possible D match to TRBD2 (6 bases). The sequence was obtained from a girl under 10 years old in good health and CMV-seropositive. The sequenced sample consisted of PBMCs. The CDR3 sequence is CATSTSSGGSYEQYF. The CDR3 DNA is TGTGCCACCAGCACCAGTAGCGGAGGCTCCTACGAGCAGTACTTC.